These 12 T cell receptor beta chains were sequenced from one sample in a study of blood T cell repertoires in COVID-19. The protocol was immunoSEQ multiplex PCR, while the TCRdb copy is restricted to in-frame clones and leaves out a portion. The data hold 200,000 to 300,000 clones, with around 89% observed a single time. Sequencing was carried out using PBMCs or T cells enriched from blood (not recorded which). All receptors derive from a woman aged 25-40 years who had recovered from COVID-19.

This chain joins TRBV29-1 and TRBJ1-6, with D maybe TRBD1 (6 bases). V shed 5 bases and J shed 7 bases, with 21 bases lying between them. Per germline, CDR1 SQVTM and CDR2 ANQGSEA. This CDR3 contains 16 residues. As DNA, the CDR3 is TGCAGCGTTTGTGACAGGTCAGTGGAATGCAATTCACCCCTCCACTTT. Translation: CSVCDRSVECNSPLHF.

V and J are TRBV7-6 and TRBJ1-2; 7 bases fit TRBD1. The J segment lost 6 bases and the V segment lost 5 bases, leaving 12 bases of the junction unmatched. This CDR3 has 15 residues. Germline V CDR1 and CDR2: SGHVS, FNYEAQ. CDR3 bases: TGTGCCAGCAGCGCCGACAGGGAAAAATCAGATGGCTACACCTTC. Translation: CASSADREKSDGYTF.

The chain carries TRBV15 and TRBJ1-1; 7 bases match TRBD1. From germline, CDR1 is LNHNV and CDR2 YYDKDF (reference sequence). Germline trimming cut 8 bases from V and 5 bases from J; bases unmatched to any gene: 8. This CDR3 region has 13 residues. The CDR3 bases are TGTGCCACCTCCCTTATCAGGGGGACTGAAGCTTTCTTT. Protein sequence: CATSLIRGTEAFF.

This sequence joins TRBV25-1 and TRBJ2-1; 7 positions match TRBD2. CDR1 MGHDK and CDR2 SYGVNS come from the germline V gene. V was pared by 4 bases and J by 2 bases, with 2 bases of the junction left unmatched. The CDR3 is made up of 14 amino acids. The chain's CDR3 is CASSGLAAYNEQFF. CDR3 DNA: TGTGCCAGCAGTGGGCTAGCGGCCTACAATGAGCAGTTCTTC.

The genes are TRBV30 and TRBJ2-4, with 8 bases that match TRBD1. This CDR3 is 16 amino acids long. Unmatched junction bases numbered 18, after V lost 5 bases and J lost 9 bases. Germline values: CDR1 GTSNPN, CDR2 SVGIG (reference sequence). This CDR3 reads CAWATEGTGPLSIQYF. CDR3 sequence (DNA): TGTGCCTGGGCTACTGAAGGGACAGGCCCATTGAGCATTCAGTACTTC.

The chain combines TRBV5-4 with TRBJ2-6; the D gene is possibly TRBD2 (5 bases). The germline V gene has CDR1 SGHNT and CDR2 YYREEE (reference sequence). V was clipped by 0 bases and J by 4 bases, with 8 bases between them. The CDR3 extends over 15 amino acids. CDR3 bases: TGTGCCAGCAGCTTGGGAGGGTCCGGGGCCAACGTCCTGACTTTC. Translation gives CASSLGGSGANVLTF.

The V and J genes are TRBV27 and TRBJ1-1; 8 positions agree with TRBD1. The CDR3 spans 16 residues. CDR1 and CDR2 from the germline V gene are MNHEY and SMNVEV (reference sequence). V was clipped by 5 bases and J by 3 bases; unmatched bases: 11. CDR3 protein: CASSMRTGLWYTEAFF. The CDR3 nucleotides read TGTGCCAGCAGTATGCGGACAGGGTTGTGGTACACTGAAGCTTTCTTT.

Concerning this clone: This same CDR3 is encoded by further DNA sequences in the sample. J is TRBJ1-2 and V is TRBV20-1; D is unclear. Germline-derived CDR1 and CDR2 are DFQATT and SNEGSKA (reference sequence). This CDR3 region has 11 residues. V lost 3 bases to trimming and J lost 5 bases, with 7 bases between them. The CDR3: CSASSGYGYTF. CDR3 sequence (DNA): TGCAGTGCTAGCAGCGGTTATGGCTACACCTTC.

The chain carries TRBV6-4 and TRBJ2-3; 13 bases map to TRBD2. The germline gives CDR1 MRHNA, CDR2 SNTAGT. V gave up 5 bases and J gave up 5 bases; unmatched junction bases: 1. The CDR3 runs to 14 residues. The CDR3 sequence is CASSRTSGRDTQYF. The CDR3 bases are TGTGCCAGCAGTCGGACTAGCGGGAGAGATACGCAGTATTTT.

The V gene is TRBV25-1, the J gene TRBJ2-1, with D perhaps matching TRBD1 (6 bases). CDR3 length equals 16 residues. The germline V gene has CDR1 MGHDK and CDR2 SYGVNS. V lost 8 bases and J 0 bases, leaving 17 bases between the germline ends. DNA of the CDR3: TGTGCCAGCGACTCAAGGGGACACAGCTCCTACAATGAGCAGTTCTTC. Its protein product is CASDSRGHSSYNEQFF. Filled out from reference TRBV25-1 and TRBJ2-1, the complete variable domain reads EADIYQTPRYLVIGTGKKITLECSQTMGHDKMYWYQQDPGMELHLIHYSYGVNSTEKGDLSSESTVSRIRTEHFPLTLESARPSHTSQYLCASDSRGHSSYNEQFFGPGTRLTVL.

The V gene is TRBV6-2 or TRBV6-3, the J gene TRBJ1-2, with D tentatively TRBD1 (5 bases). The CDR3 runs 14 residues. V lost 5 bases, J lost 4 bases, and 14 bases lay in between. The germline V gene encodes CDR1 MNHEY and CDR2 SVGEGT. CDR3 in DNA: TGTGCCAGCAGTCGCGCAGGGCCCATCTATGGCTACACCTTC. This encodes CASSRAGPIYGYTF.

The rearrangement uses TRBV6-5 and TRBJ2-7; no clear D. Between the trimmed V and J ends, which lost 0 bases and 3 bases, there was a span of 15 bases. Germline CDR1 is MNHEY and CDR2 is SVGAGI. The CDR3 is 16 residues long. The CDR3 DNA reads TGTGCCAGCAGTTACTCTGGTTCGGGTTCCCACTACGAGCAGTACTTC. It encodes CASSYSGSGSHYEQYF.